Listed here is a single T cell receptor (beta chain). Trimming cost V 6 bases and J 5 bases, with 10 bases left between them. Germline values: CDR1 MNHNY, CDR2 SVGAGI (reference sequence). This CDR3 is 12 amino acids long. Using immunoSEQ multiplex PCR, the repertoire was profiled, and TCRdb retains in-frame clones only, with some absent. The sample records about 78,000 clones, 90% being singletons. This record belongs to a study of blood T cell repertoires in COVID-19. Background on the study: Acute and convalescent COVID-19 specimens originated in the United States, Italy and Spain.

The sample consisted of peripheral blood. The sequence derives from a woman between 50 and 59 years old in a cohort sampled during active COVID-19. The V call is TRBV6-6, the J call TRBJ1-1; D unclear. CDR3 coding DNA: TGTGCCAGCAGCCCCGGAGGGACTGAAGCTTTCTTT. This gives the protein CASSPGGTEAFF.